One and the same sample provided the 27 T cell receptor beta chains below, sequenced in a study of T cells in Graves' hyperthyroidism and ophthalmopathy. TCR beta CDR3 regions were amplified from RNA. The primer set for the first-round RT-PCR of the TCR CDR3 was HTBI. TCRdb passed the multiplex PCR reads through MiXCR, listing each CDR3 protein once. Here the sample spans approximately 430,000 distinct CDR3 sequences, 15% to 18% being singletons. The sequencing sample was made of blood. The receptors were sampled from a woman younger than 30 with Graves' hyperthyroidism.

V is TRBV4-1 and J is TRBJ1-4, with D maybe TRBD1 (6 bases). Germline V lookup: CDR1 MGHRA, CDR2 YSYEKL. With 4 bases removed from V and 0 bases from J, the gap between germline ends came to 18 bases. The CDR3 length is 18 residues. The CDR3 sequence is CASSRVSRDTSTNEKLFF. The CDR3 nucleotides read TGCGCCAGCAGCCGGGTATCCCGGGACACCTCAACTAATGAAAAACTGTTTTTT.

This clonotype was detected a few times. The chain employs TRBV19 and TRBJ1-2; TRBD1 is a possible D gene (5 bases). V lost 3 bases and J lost 4, with 21 bases in between. Germline V gene lookup returns CDR1 LNHDA and CDR2 SQIVND (reference sequence). The CDR3 runs to 17 residues. CDR3 region: CASSIGLRQHPFYGYTF. CDR3 DNA sequence: TGTGCCAGTAGTATCGGTCTCCGACAGCACCCTTTCTATGGCTACACCTTC.

This clonotype was counted many times. V usage is TRBV5-5 and J usage is TRBJ2-5, with D possibly TRBD2 on 5 matching bases. Germline V gene sequence: CDR1 SGHKS, CDR2 YYEKEE (reference sequence). Between the trimmed V and J ends, which lost 4 bases and 5 bases, there was a span of 12 bases. The CDR3 runs 13 residues. This CDR3 reads CASSLEDGETQYF. The CDR3 bases are TGTGCCAGCAGCCTGGAGGACGGGGAGACCCAGTACTTC. The full variable domain, completed using reference TRBV5-5 and TRBJ2-5, is DAGVTQSPTHLIKTRGQQVTLRCSPISGHKSVSWYQQVLGQGPQFIFQYYEKEERGRGNFPDRFSARQFPNYSSELNVNALLLGDSALYLCASSLEDGETQYFGPGTRLLVL.

The table lists this clonotype with many counts. The chain has TRBV7-2 and TRBJ1-2; D gene ambiguous. The CDR3 totals 15 residues. V was pared by 1 base and J by 8 bases, with 17 bases between. CDR1 is SGHTA, CDR2 FQGNSA, per germline. The CDR3 here is CASSLGLRGLDGYTF. CDR3 nucleotide sequence: TGTGCCAGCAGCTTAGGGTTACGGGGTCTGGACGGCTACACCTTC.

The table lists this clonotype with a few counts. The gene calls are TRBV29-1 and TRBJ1-4; the D gene is possibly TRBD1 (5 bases). The V end was cut by 6 bases, the J end by 7 bases, with 30 bases between. Per germline, CDR1 SQVTM and CDR2 ANQGSEA. The CDR3 contains 18 residues. CDR3 sequence reads: CSVVIGTDVKDGSEKLFF. CDR3 coding DNA: TGCAGCGTCGTAATAGGGACGGACGTGAAGGACGGGTCTGAAAAACTGTTTTTT.

This sequence joins TRBV29-1 and TRBJ2-1; a weak D match, TRBD2 (6 bases). Between the trimmed V and J ends, which lost 5 bases and 5 bases, there was a span of 16 bases. Germline V lookup: CDR1 SQVTM, CDR2 ANQGSEA. This CDR3 has 14 amino acids. CDR3 sequence reads: CSVTGDLIDNEQFF. The CDR3 DNA reads as TGCAGCGTTACGGGGGACCTGATAGACAATGAGCAGTTCTTC.

J is TRBJ1-3 and V is TRBV20-1; D remains ambiguous. The CDR3 is 15 residues long. Between the trimmed V and J ends, which lost 0 bases and 4 bases, there was a span of 13 bases. CDR1 DFQATT and CDR2 SNEGSKA come from the germline V gene (reference sequence). Here the CDR3 DNA reads TGCAGTGCTAGAGATCCAAATGACCTCGGAAACACCATATATTTT. It encodes CSARDPNDLGNTIYF.

The sample holds many counts of this clonotype. This chain links TRBV28 with TRBJ2-3, with 8 bases matching TRBD2. J gave up 6 bases and V 7 bases, and 21 bases lay outside the gene matches. Germline V gene sequence: CDR1 MDHEN, CDR2 SYDVKM. CDR3 length equals 18 residues. DNA for the CDR3: TGTGCCAGCAAGAGGACTAGCACTGGGGTTAAGTTTGGGGATACGCAGTATTTT. Encoded protein: CASKRTSTGVKFGDTQYF.

This clonotype showed up many times. The CDR3 nucleotides read TGCGCCAGCAGCTTGGAACAGGGGGGAGCTTTCTTT. This sequence encodes CASSLEQGGAFF. This chain joins TRBV5-1 and TRBJ1-1, with 8 bases fitting TRBD1. V trimming: 0 bases; J trimming: 10 bases; junction bases outside the gene matches: 2. Germline lookup yields CDR1 SGHRS and CDR2 YFSETQ. This CDR3 has 12 residues.

In its sample, this clonotype was seen many times. The chain uses TRBV7-9 and TRBJ1-6, with D perhaps TRBD1 (6 bases). From germline, CDR1 is SEHNR and CDR2 FQNEAQ (reference sequence). The CDR3 sequence is 16 residues long. V was pared by 5 bases and J by 0 bases, with 11 bases between. The chain's CDR3 is CASSPGQSSYNSPLHF. The CDR3 DNA reads as TGTGCCAGCAGCCCAGGACAGAGCTCCTATAATTCACCCCTCCACTTT. The full variable domain, its missing parts supplied by reference TRBV7-9 and TRBJ1-6, is DTGVSQNPRHKITKRGQNVTFRCDPISEHNRLYWYRQTLGQGPEFLTYFQNEAQLEKSRLLSDRFSAERPKGSFSTLEIQRTEQGDSAMYLCASSPGQSSYNSPLHFGNGTRLTVT.

This clonotype was counted only a few times. This chain uses TRBV5-1 with TRBJ2-1; 7 bases are a match to TRBD1. The CDR3 runs to 14 residues. J gave up 9 bases and V 0 bases, and 6 bases lay outside the gene matches. Germline lookup yields CDR1 SGHRS and CDR2 YFSETQ. CDR3 loop: CASSLGQGVGEQFF. The DNA of the CDR3 is TGCGCCAGCAGCTTGGGACAGGGAGTTGGTGAGCAGTTCTTC.

To note about this clonotype: Since a much larger clone is just one base distant, this may be a read error. The chain carries TRBV20-1 and TRBJ2-2; perhaps TRBD2 as D (5 bases). This CDR3 comprises 15 residues. Germline V gene lookup returns CDR1 DFQATT and CDR2 SNEGSKA (reference sequence). V lost 3 bases and J lost 1, with 12 bases in between. CDR3 sequence reads: CSASPGLMNTGELFF. The DNA of the CDR3 is TGCAGTGCTAGTCCTGGACTTATGAACACCGGGGAGCTGTTTTTT.

The rearrangement links TRBV9 to TRBJ1-3; D may be TRBD1 (5 bases). V gave up 0 bases and J gave up 0 bases, with 7 bases separating them. CDR3 length: 15 residues. From germline, CDR1 is SGDLS and CDR2 YYNGEE. Here the CDR3 reads CASSVVGASGNTIYF. As DNA, the CDR3 is TGTGCCAGCAGCGTAGTAGGGGCCTCTGGAAACACCATATATTTT. Full variable domain (missing parts from reference TRBV9 and TRBJ1-3): DSGVTQTPKHLITATGQRVTLRCSPRSGDLSVYWYQQSLDQGLQFLIQYYNGEERAKGNILERFSAQQFPDLHSELNLSSLELGDSALYFCASSVVGASGNTIYFGEGSWLTVV.

The chain recombines TRBV2 with TRBJ1-4, with no clear D. The CDR3 is 15 residues long. Deletions cut 4 bases from V and 0 bases from J, with 9 bases between. Per germline, CDR1 SNHLY and CDR2 FYNNEI. CDR3 DNA sequence: TGTGCCAGCAGTGTAACGCTTGCAACTAATGAAAAACTGTTTTTT. It codes for CASSVTLATNEKLFF.

This clonotype was recorded at least ten times. The genes are TRBV6-1 and TRBJ1-1; D is unclear. Germline CDR1 MNHNS, CDR2 SASEGT. Trimming stripped 3 bases from V and 4 bases from J, with 9 bases between. This CDR3 region has 13 residues. The CDR3 protein is CASSDGLGTEAFF. CDR3 coding DNA: TGTGCCAGCAGTGATGGGTTAGGCACTGAAGCTTTCTTT.

This clonotype was counted ten times or more. The chain uses TRBV6-1 and TRBJ2-5; no clear D gene. Germline V gene data show CDR1 as MNHNS and CDR2 as SASEGT. CDR3 size: 14 residues. V was shortened by 7 bases and J by 3 bases, with 15 bases between the two germline ends. As DNA, the CDR3 is TGTGCCAGCACCCCACAAGGGCATAAAGAGACCCAGTACTTC. Amino acids: CASTPQGHKETQYF.

This clonotype appeared many times. The gene calls are TRBV5-1 and TRBJ1-1; D remains unclear. Germline V gives CDR1 SGHRS, CDR2 YFSETQ. CDR3 length: 13 amino acids. The V gene lost 0 bases and the J gene lost 6 bases, with 9 bases spanning the gap. For the CDR3, the DNA is TGCGCCAGCAGCTTGGGCGAGGCCCCTGAAGCTTTCTTT. It translates to CASSLGEAPEAFF. The whole variable domain, remainder taken from reference TRBV5-1 and TRBJ1-1, is KAGVTQTPRYLIKTRGQQVTLSCSPISGHRSVSWYQQTPGQGLQFLFEYFSETQRNKGNFPGRFSGRQFSNSRSEMNVSTLELGDSALYLCASSLGEAPEAFFGQGTRLTVV.

This chain connects TRBV3-1 to TRBJ2-1; D ambiguous. The CDR3 has 15 amino acids. The V gene's germline CDR1 is LGHDT and CDR2 YNNKEL (reference sequence). Trimming pared 0 bases from V and 1 base from J, leaving 7 bases between. CDR3 sequence reads: CASSQDSLSYNEQFF. The DNA for the CDR3 is TGTGCCAGCAGCCAAGATTCCCTTTCCTACAATGAGCAGTTCTTC.

This clonotype was seen repeatedly, ten times or more. The chain uses TRBV19 and TRBJ1-1; D ambiguous. Trimming removed 4 bases at V and 1 base at J, with 13 bases between. There are 15 residues in the CDR3. The germline gives CDR1 LNHDA, CDR2 SQIVND (reference sequence). CDR3: CASSTLHRANTEAFF. In nucleotides, the CDR3 is TGTGCCAGTAGTACGCTACACCGCGCGAACACTGAAGCTTTCTTT.

Many counts were recorded for this clonotype. The genes are TRBV2 and TRBJ1-5; TRBD1 matches at 7 bases. This CDR3 is built from 15 residues. The germline CDR1 and CDR2 sequences are SNHLY and FYNNEI. V lost 6 bases, J lost 0 bases, and 5 bases stayed unmatched. The CDR3 bases are TGTGCCAGCAGGATAACAGGGGTTAGCAATCAGCCCCAGCATTTT. Translating gives CASRITGVSNQPQHF.

The rearrangement joins TRBV29-1 to TRBJ1-4; TRBD1 matches 8 bases. Per germline, CDR1 SQVTM and CDR2 ANQGSEA. Trimming cost V 7 bases and J 2 bases; bases outside gene matches: 3. This CDR3 has 13 amino acids. This CDR3 is CSARDRTNEKLFF. As DNA, the CDR3 is TGCAGCGCCCGGGACAGGACTAATGAAAAACTGTTTTTT.

This clonotype occurred many times. The chain joins TRBV15 to TRBJ2-1; 9 bases are shared with TRBD2. The CDR3 extends over 15 amino acids. Per the germline V gene, CDR1 is LNHNV and CDR2 is YYDKDF (reference sequence). V was pared by 5 bases and J by 3 bases, with 5 bases of the junction left unmatched. The CDR3 here is CATSGGLANYNEQFF. CDR3 nucleotides: TGTGCCACCAGCGGGGGACTAGCAAACTACAATGAGCAGTTCTTC. Complete variable domain (other parts from reference TRBV15 and TRBJ2-1): DAMVIQNPRYQVTQFGKPVTLSCSQTLNHNVMYWYQQKSSQAPKLLFHYYDKDFNNEADTPDNFQSRRPNTSFCFLDIRSPGLGDTAMYLCATSGGLANYNEQFFGPGTRLTVL.

This clonotype was detected a few times. V is TRBV19 and J is TRBJ1-6; TRBD1 aligns across 9 bases. V was pared by 6 bases and J by 7 bases, with 10 bases of the junction left unmatched. Per germline, CDR1 LNHDA and CDR2 SQIVND (reference sequence). The CDR3 consists of 16 residues. The CDR3 reads CASRPKQGASNSPLHF. DNA of the CDR3: TGTGCCAGTAGACCCAAACAGGGGGCGTCGAATTCACCCCTCCACTTT.

Many counts were recorded for this clonotype. The CDR3 reads CAISDSKSGSYNEQFF. CDR3 bases: TGTGCCATCAGTGACTCCAAATCGGGTTCCTACAATGAGCAGTTCTTC. The rearrangement uses TRBV10-3 and TRBJ2-1; no clear D. The germline CDR1 and CDR2 sequences are ENHRY and SYGVKD. CDR3 size: 16 residues. Deletions cut 3 bases from V and 1 base from J, with 13 bases between.

This clonotype was seen only a few times. V gene TRBV7-9 combines with J gene TRBJ2-4; the D is unclear. In germline, CDR1 is SEHNR, CDR2 FQNEAQ (reference sequence). The V and J ends lost 3 bases and 7 bases respectively, with 13 bases between them. The CDR3 runs 14 residues. This chain's CDR3 is CASSFPGRLNIQYF. The DNA for the CDR3 is TGTGCCAGCAGCTTCCCGGGCCGCTTGAACATTCAGTACTTC.

There are many counts of this clonotype. The chain combines TRBV12-3 or TRBV12-4 with TRBJ2-5; D is unresolved. CDR3 size: 12 residues. The V end was cut by 3 bases, the J end by 6 bases, with 8 bases between. As DNA, the CDR3 is TGTGCCAGCAGTTTTAGCTGGCAGACCCAGTACTTC. As protein: CASSFSWQTQYF.

This clonotype was recorded many times. V and J are TRBV12-3 or TRBV12-4 and TRBJ1-1; 7 nucleotides match TRBD1. The CDR3 is made up of 16 amino acids. Trimming took 8 bases from V and 1 from J; bases not matched to a gene: 13. CDR3 coding DNA: TGTGCCAGCGCACGGGACAGCCGAAGGGGGAACACTGAAGCTTTCTTT. Its translation is CASARDSRRGNTEAFF.